This T cell receptor beta chain is drawn from a study of blood T cell repertoires in COVID-19. Study in general: T cells, B-cell-depleted T cells, or PBMCs provided the cDNA or gDNA that served as material.

Methods used by the authors: Amplification from reference gene primers served as the basis for estimated nucleated cell counts. Here immunoSEQ multiplex PCR was the method, and the copy in TCRdb shows in-frame clones only, minus some. From that table come the V and J calls and clone size; the DNA was used to work out D and trimming. The sample shows 100,000 or so clones, roughly 80% of them seen only once. The J segment lost 8 bases and the V segment lost 6 bases, leaving 11 bases of the junction unmatched. This CDR3 spans 15 amino acids. Germline loops: CDR1 MNHNY, CDR2 SVGAGI (reference sequence). This sequence was found in a human donor in a cohort sampled during active COVID-19. The source material was peripheral blood. The chain combines TRBV6-6 with TRBJ1-4; 8 nucleotides agree with TRBD1. Here the CDR3 reads CASRILRTGWEKLFF. In DNA form, the CDR3 reads TGTGCCAGCAGAATCCTAAGGACAGGGTGGGAAAAACTGTTTTTT.